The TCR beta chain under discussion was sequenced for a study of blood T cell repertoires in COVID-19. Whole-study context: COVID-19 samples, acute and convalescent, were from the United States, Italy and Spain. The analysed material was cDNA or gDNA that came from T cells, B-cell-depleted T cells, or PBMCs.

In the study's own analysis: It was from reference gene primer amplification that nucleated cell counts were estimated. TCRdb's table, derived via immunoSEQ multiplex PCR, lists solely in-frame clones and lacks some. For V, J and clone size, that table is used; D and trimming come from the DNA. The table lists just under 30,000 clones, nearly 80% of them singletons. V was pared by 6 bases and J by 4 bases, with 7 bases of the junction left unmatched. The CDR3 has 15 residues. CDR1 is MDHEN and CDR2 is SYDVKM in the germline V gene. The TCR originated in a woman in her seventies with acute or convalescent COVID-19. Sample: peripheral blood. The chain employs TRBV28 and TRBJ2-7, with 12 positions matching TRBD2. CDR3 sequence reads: CASSDGLAGSYEQYF. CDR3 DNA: TGTGCCAGCAGCGACGGACTAGCGGGATCTTACGAGCAGTACTTC.